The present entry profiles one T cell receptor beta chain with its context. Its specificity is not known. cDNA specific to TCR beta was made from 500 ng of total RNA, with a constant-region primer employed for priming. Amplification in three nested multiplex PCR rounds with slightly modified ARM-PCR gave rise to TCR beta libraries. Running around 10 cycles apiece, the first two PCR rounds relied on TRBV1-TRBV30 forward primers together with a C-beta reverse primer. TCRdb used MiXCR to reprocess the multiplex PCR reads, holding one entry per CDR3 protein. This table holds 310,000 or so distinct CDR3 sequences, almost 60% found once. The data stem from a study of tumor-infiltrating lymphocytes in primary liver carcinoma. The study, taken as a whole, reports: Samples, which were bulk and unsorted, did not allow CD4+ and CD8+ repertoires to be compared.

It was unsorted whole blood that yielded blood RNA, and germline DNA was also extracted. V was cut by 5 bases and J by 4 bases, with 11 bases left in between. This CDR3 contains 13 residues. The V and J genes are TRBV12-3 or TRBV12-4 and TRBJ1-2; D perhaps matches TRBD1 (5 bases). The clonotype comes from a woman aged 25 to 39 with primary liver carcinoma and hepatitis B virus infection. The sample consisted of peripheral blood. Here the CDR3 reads CASSRRGSYGYTF. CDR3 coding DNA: TGTGCCAGCAGTAGACGGGGCTCCTATGGCTACACCTTC.